These T cell receptor beta chains were read from a single sample in a study of cytomegalovirus exposure and HLA in healthy donors. The protocol was immunoSEQ multiplex PCR, while the TCRdb copy is restricted to in-frame clones and leaves out a portion. The table has about 56,000 clones, just over 90% seen once. Sequenced material: PBMCs. All receptors come from a man between 18 and 35 years old in good health and CMV-seronegative. Both conserved end residues are part of each CDR3. D genes are given only for firm matches. Only part of the rows carry a size: once, few, many, or a class if the clone is expanded.

V	D	size	J	DNA	CDR3
TRBV11-3	TRBD2	NA	TRBJ2-5	TGTGCCAGCAGCCTCCCGGGAGGGACCCAGTACTTC	CASSLPGGTQYF
TRBV19	NA	NA	TRBJ1-1	TGTGCCAGTAGTCACCGGGGAGGAACTGAAGCTTTCTTT	CASSHRGGTEAFF
TRBV28	TRBD2	few	TRBJ2-5	TGTGCCAGCAGCCGGACTAGCGGGACACAAGAGACCCAGTACTTC	CASSRTSGTQETQYF
TRBV11-2	NA	NA	TRBJ2-1	TGTGCCAGCAGCTCCTTAGCGGCCTACAATGAGCAGTTCTTC	CASSSLAAYNEQFF
TRBV27	NA	NA	TRBJ1-4	TGTGCCAGCAGTTTAATCCCCTCCGGGACACCTAATGAAAAACTGTTTTTT	CASSLIPSGTPNEKLFF
TRBV7-2	TRBD2	NA	TRBJ2-3	TGTGCCAGCAGCCGTCTTGTAGCGGGAGGGCCTGAGAGAGATACGCAGTATTTT	CASSRLVAGGPERDTQYF
TRBV27	NA	NA	TRBJ2-7	TGTGCCAGCAGTCCCGACTCTGACGAGCAGTACTTC	CASSPDSDEQYF
TRBV21-1	NA	NA	TRBJ1-5	TGTACCTCGTCGGCGGACAGGATATTGAAAAGCAATCAGCCCCAGCATTTT	CTSSADRILKSNQPQHF
TRBV5-4	NA	NA	TRBJ1-1	TGTGCCAGCACAAGAACGGGGGTACCTGAAGCTTTCTTT	CASTRTGVPEAFF
TRBV7-2	NA	NA	TRBJ2-1	TGTGCCAGCAGCTTCGCCGCGGGACCCGCCTACAATGAGCAGTTCTTC	CASSFAAGPAYNEQFF
TRBV18	NA	NA	TRBJ2-7	TGTGCCAGCTCACCATCCGGGACAACCTACGAGCAGTACTTC	CASSPSGTTYEQYF
TRBV28	NA	NA	TRBJ1-3	TGTGCCAGCAGTTTGCCCCCGGACACCATATATTTT	CASSLPPDTIYF
TRBV6-1	TRBD1	NA	TRBJ2-5	TGTGCCAGCAGTGCGGAAGCCGGGACAGGGACGGAGACCCAGTACTTC	CASSAEAGTGTETQYF
TRBV13	TRBD1	NA	TRBJ1-1	TGTGCCAGCAGCTCCCGAGGCACAGGGGACACTGAAGCTTTCTTT	CASSSRGTGDTEAFF
TRBV11-2	TRBD2	NA	TRBJ2-1	TGTGCCAGCAGCCTCGGACTAGCGGCATACAATGAGCAGTTCTTC	CASSLGLAAYNEQFF
TRBV6-5	NA	NA	TRBJ1-5	TGTGCCAGCAGTTACTCGCAGGGCGCTACAACGCCCCAGCATTTT	CASSYSQGATTPQHF
TRBV28	TRBD1	NA	TRBJ1-4	TGTGCCAGCAGTTACCCCCTCTCGGGACAGGAATCCGCAACTAATGAAAAACTGTTTTTT	CASSYPLSGQESATNEKLFF
TRBV19	NA	once	TRBJ2-5	TGTGCCAGTAGTATAGATCTATTAGAGACCCAGTACTTC	CASSIDLLETQYF
TRBV19	TRBD2	NA	TRBJ2-1	TGTGCCAGTAGTATGATAGCGGGAGTCAACAATGAGCAGTTCTTC	CASSMIAGVNNEQFF
TRBV9	TRBD1	NA	TRBJ1-1	TGTGCCAGCAGCACATCCGGGACAGGGTTTGCTGAAGCTTTCTTT	CASSTSGTGFAEAFF
TRBV6-5	TRBD1	NA	TRBJ1-2	TGTGCCAGCAGTCGGACAGGGAGCGACTATGGCTACACCTTC	CASSRTGSDYGYTF
TRBV4-3	NA	NA	TRBJ2-5	TGCGCCAGCAGCCAGAGGAATAGCGGACAAGAGACCCAGTACTTC	CASSQRNSGQETQYF
TRBV10-1	NA	NA	TRBJ2-3	TGCGCCAGCAGTGAGTCGACCGCGGGAACCACAGATACGCAGTATTTT	CASSESTAGTTDTQYF
TRBV6-5	NA	NA	TRBJ1-5	TGTGCCAGCAGCCGGGGGGGCGGGAATCAGCCCCAGCATTTT	CASSRGGGNQPQHF
TRBV7-2	TRBD2	NA	TRBJ2-1	TGTGCCAGCAGCTCGTATACTAGCGGGAGTAAATATGAGCAGTTCTTC	CASSSYTSGSKYEQFF
TRBV15	NA	NA	TRBJ2-5	TGTGCCACCAGCAGACGACCGCAGACTTTCCAAGAGACCCAGTACTTC	CATSRRPQTFQETQYF
TRBV7-2	NA	NA	TRBJ2-7	TGTGCCAGCAGCCCCGGGACAATTCCCCACGAGCAGTACTTC	CASSPGTIPHEQYF
TRBV27	TRBD2	NA	TRBJ2-3	TGTGCCACCTCGATGCGACTAGCTTGGGACACAGATACGCAGTATTTT	CATSMRLAWDTDTQYF